The T cell receptor (beta chain) under discussion was sequenced for a study of T cell repertoires in cytomegalovirus infection. About the research overall: The public TCR beta signatures pointed to both CMV infection and matching HLA type.

This clonotype was detected ten times or more. The antigen remains unidentified. General observations from the study: Cumulative frequency of public TCR beta families picked out carriers of CMV plus the relevant HLA. Predominance within the ex vivo response was attributable to HLA-C-restricted CMV-specific TCR beta clonotypes.

CDR3 length: 15 residues. The V gene's germline CDR1 is SGHTA and CDR2 FQGNSA. V shed 5 bases and J 7 bases; nucleotides not matched to a gene: 9. TCRdb recomputed calls from the reads with MiXCR, one row per CDR3 protein. The table shows more than 350,000 distinct CDR3 sequences, with 31% occurring only once. This clonotype originated in a human donor in good health (CMV status not recorded). Some clones in this sample may be carry-over from other donors' samples. Sequenced: PBMCs. The V call is TRBV7-2, the J call TRBJ2-2; 8 bases fit TRBD1. The CDR3 protein is CASSRTGFSGGELFF. The DNA for the CDR3 is TGTGCCAGCAGCCGGACAGGGTTTTCTGGCGGGGAGCTGTTTTTT.